This T cell receptor beta chain was documented in a study of cytomegalovirus exposure and HLA in healthy donors. Amplification used 60 Vbeta primers and 13 Jbeta primers. The table came from immunoSEQ multiplex PCR; TCRdb's copy has only in-frame clones and leaves some out. The data contain around 200,000 clones, 60% to 80% of them singletons. Overall study findings and caveats: Association of a missense DCLRE1C variant with TCR beta V- and J-gene trimming was reported in a later analysis.

Between the trimmed V and J ends, which lost 3 bases and 4 bases, there was a span of 6 bases. Germline V gene data show CDR1 as SGHNT and CDR2 as YENEEA. The CDR3 has 13 amino acids. Healthy bone marrow donors made up the donor group. Remarks on this clone: Its antigen is currently unknown.

The clonotype comes from a young woman in good health and CMV-seropositive. Source material: PBMCs. The chain has TRBV11-3 and TRBJ2-2, with D hard to call. CDR3 amino acids: CASSFSLTGELFF. CDR3 sequence (DNA): TGTGCCAGCAGCTTTAGCCTCACCGGGGAGCTGTTTTTT. The variable domain in full, with the rest retrieved from reference TRBV11-3 and TRBJ2-2, is EAGVVQSPRYKIIEKKQPVAFWCNPISGHNTLYWYLQNLGQGPELLIRYENEEAVDDSQLPKDRFSAERLKGVDSTLKIQPAELGDSAVYLCASSFSLTGELFFGEGSRLTVL.